The 17 T cell receptor beta chains presented below share a single source sample, sequenced in a study of blood T cell repertoires in COVID-19. Using immunoSEQ multiplex PCR, the repertoire was profiled, and TCRdb retains in-frame clones only, with some absent. The profile shows approximately 110,000 clones, over 80% of them singletons. Sequenced: peripheral blood. The receptors come from a woman aged 45-59 years with acute or convalescent COVID-19.

The chain recombines TRBV24-1 with TRBJ2-5, with D perhaps matching TRBD1 (6 bases). The CDR3 is made up of 14 amino acids. The V gene lost 4 bases and the J gene lost 1 base, with 9 bases spanning the gap. Germline V gene sequence: CDR1 KGHDR, CDR2 SFDVKD. The CDR3: CATSEGQSQETQYF. The CDR3 DNA reads as TGTGCCACCAGTGAAGGACAGAGCCAAGAGACCCAGTACTTC.

The chain joins TRBV28 to TRBJ2-4, with D unresolved. Per the germline V gene, CDR1 is MDHEN and CDR2 is SYDVKM. Trimming took off 2 bases at V and 0 bases at J, with 20 bases between the two ends. The CDR3 is made up of 19 amino acids. The chain's CDR3 is CASSLSLTRLLGAKNIQYF. DNA for the CDR3: TGTGCCAGCAGTTTAAGCCTAACCCGACTTTTGGGAGCCAAAAACATTCAGTACTTC.

J is TRBJ1-5 and V is TRBV4-3; 7 nucleotides match TRBD1. The CDR3 totals 15 residues. With 1 base clipped from V and 5 bases from J, the junction kept 5 bases outside the gene matches. Germline assignment: CDR1 LGHNA and CDR2 YSLEER. DNA of the CDR3: TGCGCCAGCAGCCAAGTTACAGGGGCGGATCAGCCCCAGCATTTT. Its translation is CASSQVTGADQPQHF.

This chain connects TRBV9 to TRBJ1-1; D gene unclear. Deletions cut 0 bases from V and 1 base from J, with 7 bases between. Germline CDR1 is SGDLS and CDR2 is YYNGEE. This CDR3 spans 14 amino acids. CDR3 sequence (DNA): TGTGCCAGCAGCGTAGATTTCGGGAACACTGAAGCTTTCTTT. This sequence encodes CASSVDFGNTEAFF.

The chain combines TRBV30 with TRBJ1-1; tentatively, D is TRBD1 (5 bases). The germline V and J ends were trimmed by 1 base and 7 bases, with 10 bases remaining between them. CDR3 length equals 12 residues. Germline loops: CDR1 GTSNPN, CDR2 SVGIG (reference sequence). The CDR3 coding sequence is TGTGCCTGGAGTGGCCCGGGGGGTGAAGCTTTCTTT. It translates to CAWSGPGGEAFF.

The CDR3 DNA reads TGTGCCTGGAGTGGACCACCCCGGGGAGGAGAGACCCAGTACTTC. Translating it yields CAWSGPPRGGETQYF. The gene calls are TRBV30 and TRBJ2-5; the D gene is possibly TRBD2 (6 bases). Between the trimmed V and J ends, which lost 1 base and 4 bases, there was a span of 16 bases. Per the germline V gene, CDR1 is GTSNPN and CDR2 is SVGIG (reference sequence). The CDR3 spans 15 residues.

This chain uses TRBV11-1 with TRBJ2-4, with 8 nucleotides matching TRBD1. Germline V gene sequence: CDR1 SGHAT, CDR2 FQDESV (reference sequence). The CDR3 loop spans 15 amino acids. J lost 4 bases, V lost 0 bases, and 2 bases had no gene match. The CDR3 here is CASSLAHRGKNIQYF. The CDR3 DNA reads as TGTGCCAGCAGCTTAGCCCACAGGGGGAAAAACATTCAGTACTTC.

This clone was detected once. The chain recombines TRBV3-1 (or the pseudogene TRBV3-2) with TRBJ1-1, with D possibly matching TRBD1 (5 bases). Trimming shortened V by 0 bases and J by 1 base, and 9 bases separated the two germline ends. Germline-derived CDR1 and CDR2 are LGHDT and YNNKEL (reference sequence). The CDR3 is 15 residues long. CDR3 sequence: CASSQEWGGNTEAFF. The CDR3, as DNA: TGTGCCAGCAGCCAAGAATGGGGGGGGAACACTGAAGCTTTCTTT.

This chain links TRBV4-1 with TRBJ2-1; 7 bases line up with TRBD2. The CDR3 is 16 residues long. Looked up from germline, CDR1 is MGHRA and CDR2 is YSYEKL. The junction had 8 bases not matched to a gene; V was cut back by 2 bases and J by 4 bases. The CDR3 is CASSQPGRETYNEQFF. In nucleotides, the CDR3 is TGCGCCAGCAGCCAACCCGGGCGGGAGACGTACAATGAGCAGTTCTTC.

This chain joins TRBV30 and TRBJ2-3; D ambiguous. This CDR3 is 14 amino acids long. In germline, CDR1 is GTSNPN, CDR2 SVGIG (reference sequence). V lost 3 bases, J lost 0 bases, and 10 bases lay in between. This chain's CDR3 is CAWSSLASTDTQYF. CDR3 sequence (DNA): TGTGCCTGGAGCTCCCTCGCGAGCACAGATACGCAGTATTTT.

V and J are TRBV3-1 (or the pseudogene TRBV3-2) and TRBJ2-1, with 9 bases lining up with TRBD2. Unmatched junction bases numbered 7, after V lost 4 bases and J lost 6 bases. The CDR3 runs 15 residues. CDR1 and CDR2 (germline): LGHDT, YNNKEL (reference sequence). For the CDR3, the DNA is TGTGCCAGCAGCCTCTCTAGCGGGGCTACCAATGAGCAGTTCTTC. It encodes CASSLSSGATNEQFF.

This chain joins TRBV5-6 and TRBJ1-6; no definite D call. Germline CDR1 and CDR2: SGHDT and YYEEEE. The CDR3 consists of 13 residues. With 4 bases removed from V and 7 bases from J, the gap between germline ends came to 9 bases. Here the CDR3 DNA reads TGTGCCAGCAGCCAGAACCAAAATTCACCCCTCCACTTT. It is translated as CASSQNQNSPLHF.

V gene TRBV11-3 combines with J gene TRBJ2-3; D gene unclear. The CDR3 is made up of 13 amino acids. Germline CDR1 and CDR2: SGHNT and YENEEA. Trimming pared 0 bases from V and 7 bases from J, leaving 8 bases between. CDR3 protein: CASSLDRSHTQYF. CDR3 in DNA: TGTGCCAGCAGCTTAGATCGAAGCCATACGCAGTATTTT.

The chain has TRBV19 and TRBJ2-7, with 8 bases fitting TRBD1. The CDR3 is made up of 14 amino acids. The J segment lost 5 bases and the V segment lost 5 bases, leaving 8 bases of the junction unmatched. Looked up from germline, CDR1 is LNHDA and CDR2 is SQIVND (reference sequence). CDR3 sequence reads: CASSADREGNEQYF. In DNA form, the CDR3 reads TGTGCCAGTAGTGCGGACAGGGAAGGGAACGAGCAGTACTTC. The full variable domain, with the rest looked up from reference TRBV19 and TRBJ2-7, is DGGITQSPKYLFRKEGQNVTLSCEQNLNHDAMYWYRQDPGQGLRLIYYSQIVNDFQKGDIAEGYSVSREKKESFPLTVTSAQKNPTAFYLCASSADREGNEQYFGPGTRLTVT.

The chain joins TRBV19 to TRBJ1-4; 8 bases are shared with TRBD1. The CDR3 spans 14 residues. With 3 bases clipped from V and 5 bases from J, the junction kept 2 bases outside the gene matches. Germline V gives CDR1 LNHDA, CDR2 SQIVND (reference sequence). CDR3 loop: CASSIQGANEKLFF. CDR3 DNA: TGTGCCAGTAGTATCCAGGGGGCGAATGAAAAACTGTTTTTT. The variable domain in full, with the rest retrieved from reference TRBV19 and TRBJ1-4, is DGGITQSPKYLFRKEGQNVTLSCEQNLNHDAMYWYRQDPGQGLRLIYYSQIVNDFQKGDIAEGYSVSREKKESFPLTVTSAQKNPTAFYLCASSIQGANEKLFFGSGTQLSVL.

V and J are TRBV12-3 or TRBV12-4 and TRBJ1-5; D is uncertain. The CDR3 is 13 amino acids. Trimming left V 3 bases short and J 2 bases short, with 5 bases between. CDR3 DNA sequence: TGTGCCAGCAGTTTTAATGGCAATCAGCCCCAGCATTTT. Its translation: CASSFNGNQPQHF.

The CDR3 nucleotides are TGTGCCAGCAGTACCGACAGGTTTGTGATAAAGGGAGCTTTCTTT. This codes for CASSTDRFVIKGAFF. The rearrangement uses TRBV2 and TRBJ1-1; TRBD1 is a possible D gene (6 bases). The V end lost 5 bases, the J end lost 10 bases, and 23 bases lay between the germline ends. This CDR3 region has 15 residues. Germline CDR1 is SNHLY and CDR2 is FYNNEI.